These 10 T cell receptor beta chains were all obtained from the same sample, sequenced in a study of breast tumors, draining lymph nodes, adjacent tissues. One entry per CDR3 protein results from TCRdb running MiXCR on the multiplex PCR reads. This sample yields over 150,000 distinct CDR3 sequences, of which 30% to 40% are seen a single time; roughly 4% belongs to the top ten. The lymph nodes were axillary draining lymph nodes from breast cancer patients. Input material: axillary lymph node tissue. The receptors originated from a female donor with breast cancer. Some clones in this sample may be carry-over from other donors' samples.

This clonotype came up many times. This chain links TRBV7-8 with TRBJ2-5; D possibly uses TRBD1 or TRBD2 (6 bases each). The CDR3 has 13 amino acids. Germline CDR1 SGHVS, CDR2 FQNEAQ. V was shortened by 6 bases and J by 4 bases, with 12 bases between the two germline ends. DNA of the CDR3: TGTGCCAGCAGGGCCAGGGGAGGAGAGACCCAGTACTTC. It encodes CASRARGGETQYF.

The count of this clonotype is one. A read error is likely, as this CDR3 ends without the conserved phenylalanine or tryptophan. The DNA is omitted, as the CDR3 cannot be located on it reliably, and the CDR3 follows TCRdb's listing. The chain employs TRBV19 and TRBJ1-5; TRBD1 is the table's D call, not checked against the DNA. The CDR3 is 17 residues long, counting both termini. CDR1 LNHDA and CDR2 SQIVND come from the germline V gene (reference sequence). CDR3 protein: CASTLTTGGYSNQPQPS.

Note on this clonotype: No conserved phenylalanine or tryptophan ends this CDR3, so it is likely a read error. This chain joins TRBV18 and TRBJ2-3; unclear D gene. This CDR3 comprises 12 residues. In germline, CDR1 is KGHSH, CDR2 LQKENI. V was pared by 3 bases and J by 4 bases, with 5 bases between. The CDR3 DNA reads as TGTGCCAGCTCACCTCTCGCAGATACGCAGTATCTT. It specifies CASSPLADTQYL.

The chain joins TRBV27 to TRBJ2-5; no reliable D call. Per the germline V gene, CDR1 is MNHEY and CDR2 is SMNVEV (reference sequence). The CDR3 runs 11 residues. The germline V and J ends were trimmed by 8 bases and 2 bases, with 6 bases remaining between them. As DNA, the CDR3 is TGTGCCAGCGGTCTACAAGAGACCCAGTACTTC. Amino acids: CASGLQETQYF.

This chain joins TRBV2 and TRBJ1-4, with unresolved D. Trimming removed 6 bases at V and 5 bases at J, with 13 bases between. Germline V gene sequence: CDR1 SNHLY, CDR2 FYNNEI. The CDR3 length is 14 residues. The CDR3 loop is CASSGSRNNEKLFF. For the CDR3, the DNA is TGTGCCAGCAGCGGAAGCCGGAACAATGAAAAACTGTTTTTT.

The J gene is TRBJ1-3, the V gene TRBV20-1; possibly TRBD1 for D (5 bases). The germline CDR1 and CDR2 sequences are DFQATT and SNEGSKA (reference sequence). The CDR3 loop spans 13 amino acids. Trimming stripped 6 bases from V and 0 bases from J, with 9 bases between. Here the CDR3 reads CSADSSSGNTIYF. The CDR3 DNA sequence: TGCAGTGCAGACAGTTCCTCTGGAAACACCATATATTTT.

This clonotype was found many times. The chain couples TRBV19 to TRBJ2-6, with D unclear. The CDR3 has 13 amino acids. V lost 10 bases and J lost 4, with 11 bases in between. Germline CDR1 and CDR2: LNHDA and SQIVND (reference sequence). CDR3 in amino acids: CATSQTGANVLTF. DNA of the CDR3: TGTGCCACCTCCCAAACCGGGGCCAACGTCCTGACTTTC.

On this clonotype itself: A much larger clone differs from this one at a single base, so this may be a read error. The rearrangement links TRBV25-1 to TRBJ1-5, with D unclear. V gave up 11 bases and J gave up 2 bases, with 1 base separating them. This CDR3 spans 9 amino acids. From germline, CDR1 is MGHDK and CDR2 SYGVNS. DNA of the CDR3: TGTGCCGGCAATCAGCCCCAGCATTTT. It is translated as CAGNQPQHF.

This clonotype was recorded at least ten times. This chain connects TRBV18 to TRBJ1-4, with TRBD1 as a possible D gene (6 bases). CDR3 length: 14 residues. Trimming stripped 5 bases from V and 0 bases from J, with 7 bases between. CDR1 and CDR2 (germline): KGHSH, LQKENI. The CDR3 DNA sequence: TGTGCCAGCTCATCAGGGGCAACTAATGAAAAACTGTTTTTT. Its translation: CASSSGATNEKLFF.

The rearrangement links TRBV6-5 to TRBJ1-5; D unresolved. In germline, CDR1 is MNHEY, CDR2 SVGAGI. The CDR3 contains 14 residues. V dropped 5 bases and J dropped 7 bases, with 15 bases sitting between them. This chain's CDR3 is CASSLSRGEQPQHF. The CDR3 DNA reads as TGTGCCAGCAGTCTCTCCCGCGGGGAGCAGCCCCAGCATTTT.